This T cell receptor (beta chain) was documented in a study of cytomegalovirus exposure and HLA in healthy donors. Study-wide results and limits: As was reported, the HLA-A and HLA-B alleles of most subjects were accurately predicted from TCR beta sequences. A further, later analysis showed that HLA-associated TCR beta chains (compared with equally common others) were more clonally expanded. Researchers catalogued some 160 TCR beta chains as cytomegalovirus-associated. The study assumed roughly uniform donor sequencing depth for presence/absence analyses.

V was trimmed by 6 bases and J by 2 bases, leaving 10 bases between them. Germline-derived CDR1 and CDR2 are SQVTM and ANQGSEA. CDR3 length: 12 residues. This clone appeared a single time. As yet, its antigen is unknown. 60 Vbeta and 13 Jbeta primers were used in PCR. The protocol was immunoSEQ multiplex PCR, while the TCRdb copy is restricted to in-frame clones and leaves out a portion. The sample consists of around 170,000 clones, 80% to 85% of them appearing once. The clonotype comes from a boy aged 2 to 9 in good health and CMV-seronegative. Sequenced material: PBMCs. The chain carries TRBV29-1 and TRBJ1-2, with a possible D match to TRBD1 (6 bases). DNA for the CDR3: TGCAGCGTGCGGACAGCGAACTATGGCTACACCTTC. This sequence encodes CSVRTANYGYTF.